This record concerns one T cell receptor beta chain sequence. Its antigen remains unidentified. This entry belongs to a study of vaccination and CD4 T cells after COVID-19. Study background: Sampling after COVID took place at a median of 101 days (range 35 to 161) following diagnosis. Findings of the study overall: Within the convalescent patients, a median about 89% of the SARS-CoV-2-reactive clones were ones that appeared only post-vaccination.

This sample's treatment: roughly ten-day PBMC culture with coronavirus spike peptide pools or control peptides (ViraFEST assay). The collection of CD4+ T cells from the unexposed donor took place before the COVID-19 pandemic (2011-2018). Expanded clonotypes were found by TCR sequencing after peptide-pool stimulation (ViraFEST). Germline V gene sequence: CDR1 DFQATT, CDR2 SNEGSKA (reference sequence). There are 12 residues in the CDR3. V lost 2 bases and J 6 bases, leaving 9 bases between the germline ends. Scientists ran DNA taken from cultured CD4+ T cells through the Oncomine TCR Beta short-read assay for sequencing. Genomic DNA was taken out of cultured CD4+ T cells by extraction. TCRdb analysed the PCR reads with MiXCR anew, one entry per CDR3 protein. The sample holds thousands of distinct CDR3 sequences, around 48% seen once.

This TCR came from a human donor in good health. The V and J genes are TRBV20-1 and TRBJ2-3; D possibly matches TRBD1 or TRBD2 (5 bases each). What was sequenced was CD4+ T cells from blood, cultured in vitro. DNA of the CDR3: TGCAGTGCTAGAATTGGGACGGATACGCAGTATTTT. It codes for CSARIGTDTQYF.